This TCR beta chain was sequenced in a study of control samples from healthy donors and cancer patients. Assay used: immunoSEQ multiplex PCR; TCRdb lists only in-frame clones, some missing. The repertoire has about 410,000 clones, 90% of them found once; the top ten carry 5% to 8%. Per the germline V gene, CDR1 is SGHRS and CDR2 is YFSETQ. The CDR3 length is 16 residues. Trimming took off 0 bases at V and 0 bases at J, with 9 bases between the two ends. V and J are TRBV5-1 and TRBJ1-4; no definite D call. Sequenced: PBMCs. This sequence was found in a man aged 40-50 years with head and neck cancer. The CDR3 loop reads CASSLGFSATNEKLFF. CDR3 sequence (DNA): TGCGCCAGCAGCTTGGGTTTTTCCGCAACTAATGAAAAACTGTTTTTT. The whole variable domain, filled in from reference TRBV5-1 and TRBJ1-4, reads KAGVTQTPRYLIKTRGQQVTLSCSPISGHRSVSWYQQTPGQGLQFLFEYFSETQRNKGNFPGRFSGRQFSNSRSEMNVSTLELGDSALYLCASSLGFSATNEKLFFGSGTQLSVL.